The clone carrying this T cell receptor (beta chain) was counted only a few times. What it binds is not known. The read is 3 residues too short to cover the CDR3 end, so that end is filled in from the germline J gene. This CDR3 region has 15 residues. The V end lost 7 bases, the J end lost 0 bases, and 15 bases lay between the germline ends. From germline, CDR1 is SGHVS and CDR2 FNYEAQ. The data originate from a study of T cell clonality in common variable immunodeficiency. General observations from the study: In common variable immunodeficiency, TCR beta chains reportedly carried fewer deletions and N-nucleotide insertions.

Some clones are missing from TCRdb's copy, which holds only in-frame ones; the method was immunoSEQ multiplex PCR. The specimen gives approximately 16,000 clones without singletons; the ten biggest hold 13% to 15%. Material: peripheral blood mononuclear cells. The clonotype comes from a human donor with common variable immunodeficiency. The chain has TRBV7-6 and TRBJ1-1; D gene ambiguous. CDR3 bases read: TGTGCCAGCAACCTGAACGGCGGAGTGAACACTGAA. Translation: CASNLNGGVNTE. The full CDR3 protein reads CASNLNGGVNTEAFF.